This TCR beta chain appears in the sequencing data of a study of T cells in narcolepsy. The method was immunoSEQ multiplex PCR; TCRdb's version includes in-frame clones alone and lacks a portion of them. The table shows fewer than 40,000 clones, with about 80% occurring only once. This CDR3 region has 16 residues. V lost 7 bases, J lost 1 base, and 16 bases lay in between. Germline V CDR1 and CDR2: MNHEY, SMNVEV (reference sequence). The source of this sequence is a human donor with narcolepsy. V gene TRBV27 combines with J gene TRBJ2-2, with D possibly TRBD1 on 5 matching bases. Source material: CD45RA- memory CD4+ T cells from PBMCs. CDR3 DNA sequence: TGTGCCAGCACCCTAACAGGAATGGGGAACACCGGGGAGCTGTTTTTT. Amino acids: CASTLTGMGNTGELFF.